Presented here are 17 T cell receptor beta chains from one specimen sequenced in a study of beta chain features in type 1 diabetes. The study reverse transcribed the entire isolated RNA, so it sequenced expressed TCRB transcripts. Sequencing was performed with immunoSEQ multiplex PCR; in TCRdb, only in-frame clones are kept and a portion is missing. Among 200,000 to 300,000 clones listed, roughly 14% were seen once. The antigens of these receptors remain unknown. Study results and limitations: Moderate but significant shortening of TCRB CDR3s was recorded in all four CD4+ subsets from Type 1 diabetes patients.

Sample: naive CD4+ T cells from blood. The receptors were sampled from a man aged 30 to 45 with type 1 diabetes.

This clone appeared a few times. The V and J genes are TRBV6-6 and TRBJ2-5; 8 nucleotides match TRBD2. The germline V gene has CDR1 MNHNY and CDR2 SVGAGI (reference sequence). The trim removed 7 bases at V and 5 bases at J, leaving 12 bases unmatched. The CDR3 is 15 amino acids. The CDR3 spells CASTDPPGGEETQYF. DNA of the CDR3: TGTGCCAGCACCGATCCCCCGGGAGGGGAGGAGACCCAGTACTTC.

This clone was seen a few times. As DNA, the CDR3 is TGTGCCAGCAGTTTCCATAACACCGGGACAGGAGGGAATCAGCCCCAGCATTTT. Residues: CASSFHNTGTGGNQPQHF. The V gene is TRBV27, the J gene TRBJ1-5; 8 bases match TRBD1. This CDR3 spans 18 amino acids. The ends lost 3 bases at V and 4 bases at J; junction bases unmatched: 14. Germline loops: CDR1 MNHEY, CDR2 SMNVEV (reference sequence).

The rearrangement joins TRBV5-1 to TRBJ2-1, with 7 nucleotides matching TRBD2. V was pared by 2 bases and J by 0 bases, with 5 bases of the junction left unmatched. The germline V gene encodes CDR1 SGHRS and CDR2 YFSETQ. CDR3 length: 16 residues. The CDR3 bases are TGCGCCAGCAGCTTCGGGGGGTCGAGCTCCTACAATGAGCAGTTCTTC. The encoded protein is CASSFGGSSSYNEQFF.

The chain is built from TRBV7-9 and TRBJ2-3, with D possibly TRBD2 on 6 matching bases. Germline lookup yields CDR1 SEHNR and CDR2 FQNEAQ (reference sequence). V was trimmed by 5 bases and J by 1 base, leaving 22 bases between them. The CDR3 covers 18 residues. The CDR3 DNA follows: TGTGCCAGCAGCCCAAGGGGCCGGGGGAGTATTGGCACAGATACGCAGTATTTT. It is translated as CASSPRGRGSIGTDTQYF.

The chain recombines TRBV29-1 with TRBJ2-3, with TRBD2 identical over 7 bases. V lost 3 bases and J lost 2; bases outside the gene matches: 5. The CDR3 has 14 residues. The germline V gene encodes CDR1 SQVTM and CDR2 ANQGSEA. The CDR3 region is CSVDESGTTDTQYF. Here the CDR3 DNA reads TGCAGCGTTGATGAGAGCGGGACCACAGATACGCAGTATTTT.

The chain links TRBV5-6 to TRBJ1-2; no reliable D call. The CDR3 is 14 amino acids. V was clipped by 0 bases and J by 0 bases, with 6 bases between them. Germline V CDR1 and CDR2: SGHDT, YYEEEE. The DNA for the CDR3 is TGTGCCAGCAGCTTGGTGTCTGCTAACTATGGCTACACCTTC. Its protein product is CASSLVSANYGYTF.

The chain recombines TRBV19 with TRBJ1-2, with D tentatively TRBD1 (6 bases). The CDR3 is made up of 13 amino acids. The germline CDR1 and CDR2 sequences are LNHDA and SQIVND (reference sequence). Trimming pared 5 bases from V and 8 bases from J, leaving 15 bases between. CDR3 sequence reads: CASSRRRGEGYTF. As DNA, the CDR3 is TGTGCCAGTAGTCGACGCAGGGGAGAAGGCTACACCTTC.

The CDR3 nucleotides are TGTGCCAGCAGCTTAAATGGCCAGATGAACACTGAAGCTTTCTTT. Protein: CASSLNGQMNTEAFF. This chain joins TRBV7-9 and TRBJ1-1; D is ambiguous. Germline V gene data show CDR1 as SEHNR and CDR2 as FQNEAQ (reference sequence). V shed 2 bases and J shed 0 bases, with 10 bases lying between them. CDR3 length: 15 residues.

This clone has more than one count but fewer than ten. This chain connects TRBV29-1 to TRBJ2-5; tentatively, D is TRBD2 (6 bases). Per germline, CDR1 SQVTM and CDR2 ANQGSEA. The CDR3 contains 11 residues. The CDR3: CNPWGEETQYF. CDR3 in DNA: TGCAACCCGTGGGGGGAAGAGACCCAGTACTTC.

For this clone: Within the sample, other DNA sequences also encode this same CDR3. The chain recombines TRBV11-2 with TRBJ1-1, with D perhaps TRBD1 (5 bases). The CDR3 spans 13 residues. Trimming took 4 bases from V and 4 from J, leaving 10 bases between them. The germline gives CDR1 SGHAT, CDR2 FQNNGV. CDR3 DNA sequence: TGTGCCAGCAGCTCCCAGGGAGGCACTGAAGCTTTCTTT. Amino acids: CASSSQGGTEAFF.

This chain connects TRBV6-5 to TRBJ1-1, with D unclear. V dropped 6 bases and J dropped 1 base, with 9 bases sitting between them. CDR1 is MNHEY, CDR2 SVGAGI, per germline. The CDR3 length is 13 residues. The CDR3 reads CASSQQWNTEAFF. In DNA form, the CDR3 reads TGTGCCAGCAGCCAACAGTGGAACACTGAAGCTTTCTTT.

This clone has a handful of counts. This rearrangement joins TRBV5-4 to TRBJ2-5, with D maybe TRBD2 (5 bases). V lost 4 bases to trimming and J lost 5 bases, with 18 bases between them. The length of the CDR3 is 15 residues. The germline V gene has CDR1 SGHNT and CDR2 YYREEE (reference sequence). The CDR3 protein is CASSPTGDTRETQYF. The DNA of the CDR3 is TGTGCCAGCAGCCCCACCGGAGACACTAGGGAGACCCAGTACTTC.

The rearrangement uses TRBV6-6 and TRBJ1-1; TRBD1 might be the D (5 bases). Trimming cost V 6 bases and J 4 bases, with 12 bases left between them. The CDR3 loop spans 13 amino acids. Germline lookup yields CDR1 MNHNY and CDR2 SVGAGI (reference sequence). The CDR3 reads CASRRRGGTEAFF. The CDR3 coding sequence is TGTGCCAGCAGAAGGAGGGGTGGCACTGAAGCTTTCTTT.

The chain has TRBV2 and TRBJ1-1, with D unresolved. V was pared by 4 bases and J by 7 bases, with 13 bases between. This CDR3 contains 13 residues. Germline V gives CDR1 SNHLY, CDR2 FYNNEI. The CDR3 region is CASSVGGVGEAFF. The CDR3 nucleotides are TGTGCCAGCAGTGTGGGCGGGGTCGGTGAAGCTTTCTTT.

The V gene is TRBV9, the J gene TRBJ2-1; 7 nucleotides agree with TRBD2. Germline assignment: CDR1 SGDLS and CDR2 YYNGEE. The CDR3 runs 15 residues. J lost 3 bases, V lost 0 bases, and 3 bases had no gene match. The chain's CDR3 is CASSVGGDYYNEQFF. Here the CDR3 DNA reads TGTGCCAGCAGCGTAGGGGGGGACTACTACAATGAGCAGTTCTTC.

This clone was picked up many times. The chain joins TRBV29-1 to TRBJ2-5, with TRBD2 as a possible D gene (6 bases). Germline V lookup: CDR1 SQVTM, CDR2 ANQGSEA. This CDR3 contains 13 residues. Between the trimmed V and J ends, which lost 4 bases and 4 bases, there was a span of 13 bases. CDR3 coding DNA: TGCAGCGTTGCAGGGCGGGGCCCAGAGACCCAGTACTTC. Translated: CSVAGRGPETQYF. The full variable domain, rest sourced from reference TRBV29-1 and TRBJ2-5, is SAVISQKPSRDICQRGTSLTIQCQVDSQVTMMFWYRQQPGQSLTLIATANQGSEATYESGFVIDKFPISRPNLTFSTLTVSNMSPEDSSIYLCSVAGRGPETQYFGPGTRLLVL.

This clone has more than one count but fewer than ten. The chain joins TRBV11-2 to TRBJ2-3; possibly TRBD2 for D (5 bases). Trimming took 0 bases from V and 8 from J, leaving 6 bases between them. Germline V gene sequence: CDR1 SGHAT, CDR2 FQNNGV. The CDR3 is 12 amino acids. CDR3 loop: CASSLDGGTQYF. The CDR3 coding sequence is TGTGCCAGCAGCTTAGACGGAGGTACGCAGTATTTT.